This T cell receptor beta chain was profiled in a study of identical twins. From the 5' RACE reads, TCRdb called clonotypes with MiXCR, one entry per CDR3 protein. Among 300,000 to 400,000 distinct CDR3 sequences listed, roughly an eighth were seen once. CDR3 length: 14 residues. Trimming stripped 0 bases from V and 6 bases from J, with 13 bases between. Per the germline V gene, CDR1 is SGHDT and CDR2 is YYEEEE. The same specimen was also included in a second study, on yellow fever vaccine responses in identical twins.

This TCR was sampled from a young woman in good health. This chain connects TRBV5-6 to TRBJ2-7; D unclear. Sequences were obtained from CD8+ T cells sorted from blood. The CDR3 bases are TGTGCCAGCAGCTTGGCAGACTCCCGGACCGAGCAGTACTTC. Residues: CASSLADSRTEQYF.